This passage covers 6 T cell receptor beta chains from one sample sequenced in a study of blood T cell repertoires in COVID-19. Profiling relied on immunoSEQ multiplex PCR, and the TCRdb table lists in-frame clones only, not all of them. The sample has roughly 90,000 clones; roughly 90% are singletons. Sample: peripheral blood. The receptor set was obtained from a man in his forties or fifties with COVID-19, enrolled during active disease.

The V and J genes are TRBV10-3 and TRBJ2-3, with unresolved D. V lost 10 bases, J lost 5 bases, and 7 bases lay in between. CDR3 size: 10 residues. Germline V gives CDR1 ENHRY, CDR2 SYGVKD. The CDR3 protein is CATGQDTQYF. The CDR3 region has the DNA TGTGCCACCGGTCAAGATACGCAGTATTTT.

A few counts support this clone. The J gene is TRBJ2-3, the V gene TRBV5-1; no firm D call. Deletions cut 1 base from V and 3 bases from J, with 6 bases between. Germline assignment: CDR1 SGHRS and CDR2 YFSETQ. The CDR3 extends over 13 amino acids. In nucleotides, the CDR3 is TGCGCCAGCAGCTTGTCCGGGACAGATACGCAGTATTTT. Translated, it gives CASSLSGTDTQYF.

The chain combines TRBV25-1 with TRBJ1-6; the match to TRBD1 covers 10 bases. Germline V gene data show CDR1 as MGHDK and CDR2 as SYGVNS. The J segment lost 8 bases and the V segment lost 4 bases, leaving 2 bases of the junction unmatched. The CDR3 runs 14 residues. The CDR3 nucleotides are TGTGCCAGCAGTGGGACAGGGGGTTATTCACCCCTCCACTTT. This codes for CASSGTGGYSPLHF.

This clone was picked up one time. The V gene is TRBV6-2 or TRBV6-3, the J gene TRBJ2-1, with 9 bases identical to TRBD2. Per germline, CDR1 MNHEY and CDR2 SVGEGT. CDR3 length: 16 residues. The V and J ends lost 2 bases and 6 bases, in that order; junction bases with no gene match: 8. The CDR3 nucleotides read TGTGCCAGCAGTTACGAGGCTAGCGGGGTTGTCAATGAGCAGTTCTTC. Its translation is CASSYEASGVVNEQFF.

The chain combines TRBV5-1 with TRBJ2-7; 11 bases fit TRBD1. Germline V lookup: CDR1 SGHRS, CDR2 YFSETQ. V dropped 0 bases and J dropped 5; count of bases not matched to a gene: 7. The CDR3 covers 16 residues. Here the CDR3 DNA reads TGCGCCAGCAGCTTGGAAGCTGGACAGGGGGCCCACGAGCAGTACTTC. Its translation: CASSLEAGQGAHEQYF.

The rearrangement joins TRBV6-5 to TRBJ1-1; TRBD1 matches at 9 bases. This CDR3 spans 15 amino acids. Germline V CDR1 and CDR2: MNHEY, SVGAGI. The J segment lost 0 bases and the V segment lost 10 bases, leaving 9 bases of the junction unmatched. CDR3 sequence (DNA): TGTGCCACCTCCCGAGACAGGGGGGTGAACACTGAAGCTTTCTTT. Amino acids: CATSRDRGVNTEAFF.